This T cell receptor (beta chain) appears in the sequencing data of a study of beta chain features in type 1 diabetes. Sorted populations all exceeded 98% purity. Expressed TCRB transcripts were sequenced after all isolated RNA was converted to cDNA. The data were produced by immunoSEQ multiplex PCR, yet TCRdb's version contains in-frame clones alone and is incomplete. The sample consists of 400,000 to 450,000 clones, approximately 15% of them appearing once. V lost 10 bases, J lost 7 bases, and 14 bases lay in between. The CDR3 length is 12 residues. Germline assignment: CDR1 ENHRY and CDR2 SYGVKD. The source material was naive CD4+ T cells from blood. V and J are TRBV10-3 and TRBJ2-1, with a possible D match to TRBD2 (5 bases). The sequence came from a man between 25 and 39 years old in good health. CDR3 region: CATLTTGNEQFF. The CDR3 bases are TGTGCCACTCTGACTACTGGGAATGAGCAGTTCTTC.